The clone carrying this TCR beta chain was recorded a few times. The antigen is undetermined. The germline CDR1 and CDR2 sequences are MNHNY and SVGAGI (reference sequence). The CDR3 has 19 amino acids. V shed 3 bases and J 4 bases; nucleotides not matched to a gene: 18. The record originates from a study of T cell repertoires in cytomegalovirus infection. About the research overall: Both a matching HLA type and CMV infection were indicated by public TCR beta signatures.

TCRdb redid the calling of the reads with MiXCR, one entry per CDR3 protein. The repertoire holds hundreds of thousands of distinct CDR3 sequences, with roughly a third as singletons. General study points: Frequencies of public TCR beta families were cumulated, and this identified carriers of CMV plus the relevant HLA. CMV-specific TCR beta clonotypes restricted by HLA-C were the ones dominating the ex vivo response.

This TCR came from a human donor in good health (CMV status not recorded). Some clones in this sample may be carry-over from other donors' samples. Sequences were derived from cultured PBMCs, sampled from culture after CMV antigen stimulation. The J gene is TRBJ2-5, the V gene TRBV6-6; 9 bases map to TRBD2. The CDR3 region is CASSYGMLGSGRGGETQYF. DNA for the CDR3: TGTGCCAGCAGTTATGGAATGTTGGGGAGCGGGCGGGGGGGAGAGACCCAGTACTTC.